The 25 T cell receptor beta chains presented below share a single source sample, sequenced in a study of T cells in Graves' hyperthyroidism and ophthalmopathy. Amplified TCR beta CDR3 regions derived from RNA transcripts. The HTBI set primed first-round TCR CDR3 RT-PCR. TCRdb re-derived calls from the multiplex PCR reads in MiXCR, one entry per CDR3 protein. The repertoire holds 300,000 or so distinct CDR3 sequences, with roughly a fifth as singletons. Sequencing was done on a sample of blood. These receptors were collected from a woman between 50 and 59 years old with Graves' hyperthyroidism.

The chain employs TRBV5-1 and TRBJ2-5; 7 nucleotides agree with TRBD1. The CDR3 covers 13 residues. The J segment lost 5 bases and the V segment lost 5 bases, leaving 6 bases of the junction unmatched. Germline V gene lookup returns CDR1 SGHRS and CDR2 YFSETQ. The CDR3, as DNA: TGCGCCAGCAGTCGAGGACAGGACGAGACCCAGTACTTC. It encodes CASSRGQDETQYF.

This clonotype was seen many times. The gene calls are TRBV28 and TRBJ2-1; D is ambiguous. There are 12 residues in the CDR3. The V end lost 6 bases, the J end lost 4 bases, and 7 bases lay between the germline ends. Germline CDR1 is MDHEN and CDR2 is SYDVKM. CDR3 region: CASRDGYNEQFF. DNA of the CDR3: TGTGCCAGCAGGGACGGGTACAATGAGCAGTTCTTC.

This clonotype has at least ten counts. The chain couples TRBV6-6 to TRBJ2-3; 11 bases are a match to TRBD2. The V segment lost 4 bases and the J segment 0 bases; nucleotides outside the gene matches: 12. CDR1 and CDR2 from the germline V gene are MNHNY and SVGAGI (reference sequence). This CDR3 spans 19 amino acids. The CDR3 is CASSSRLAGGRSSTDTQYF. The CDR3, as DNA: TGTGCCAGCAGTTCAAGGCTAGCGGGGGGTCGCTCTAGCACAGATACGCAGTATTTT.

At least ten counts were recorded for this clonotype. The chain uses TRBV2 and TRBJ1-5; a weak D match, TRBD1 (5 bases). Trimming took off 6 bases at V and 3 bases at J, with 6 bases between the two ends. Per germline, CDR1 SNHLY and CDR2 FYNNEI. This CDR3 region has 12 residues. The CDR3 protein is CASRGDNQPQHF. In DNA form, the CDR3 reads TGTGCCAGCAGAGGGGACAATCAGCCCCAGCATTTT.

This clonotype was counted at least ten times. The chain has TRBV7-3 and TRBJ2-1; 13 bases are a match to TRBD2. Germline CDR1 reads SGHTA; CDR2 reads FQGTGA. With V trimmed by 5 bases and J by 8 bases, 6 bases remained unmatched. The CDR3 has 15 amino acids. This CDR3 reads CASSRTSGSYYEQFF. The CDR3 bases are TGTGCCAGCAGCCGGACTAGCGGGAGTTATTATGAGCAGTTCTTC.

The table lists this clonotype with many counts. This rearrangement joins TRBV6-5 to TRBJ1-1, with a tentative D call TRBD1 (6 bases). The ends were cut back, 2 bases at V and 5 bases at J, with 12 bases in the middle. The CDR3 length is 14 residues. In germline, CDR1 is MNHEY, CDR2 SVGAGI. CDR3: CASSYGGQRTEAFF. CDR3 sequence (DNA): TGTGCCAGCAGTTACGGGGGGCAGAGGACTGAAGCTTTCTTT.

This clonotype was picked up many times. The rearrangement uses TRBV19 and TRBJ2-2; TRBD2 matches at 11 bases. The CDR3 runs 18 residues. V was pared by 5 bases and J by 4 bases, with 12 bases of the junction left unmatched. Germline V gene sequence: CDR1 LNHDA, CDR2 SQIVND (reference sequence). The CDR3 loop reads CASSSTSGVVRRTGELFF. The CDR3 nucleotides are TGTGCCAGTAGTTCGACTAGCGGGGTGGTGAGGCGCACCGGGGAGCTGTTTTTT.

The chain couples TRBV7-3 to TRBJ2-1; 9 bases line up with TRBD1. The J segment lost 2 bases and the V segment lost 4 bases, leaving 12 bases of the junction unmatched. The CDR3 is 18 residues long. Germline V gives CDR1 SGHTA, CDR2 FQGTGA. The CDR3 nucleotides read TGTGCCAGCAGCTCCGAGAGGGGAACAGGGGGCGCCTACAATGAGCAGTTCTTC. Translated, it gives CASSSERGTGGAYNEQFF.

The sample holds many counts of this clonotype. The chain uses TRBV19 and TRBJ2-7; no clear D. V dropped 5 bases and J dropped 0 bases, with 14 bases sitting between them. This CDR3 is 15 amino acids long. CDR1 and CDR2 (germline): LNHDA, SQIVND (reference sequence). The CDR3 sequence is CASSDTLRSSYEQYF. Here the CDR3 DNA reads TGTGCCAGTAGTGACACCTTAAGGAGCTCCTACGAGCAGTACTTC.

This clonotype occurred once. This rearrangement joins TRBV14 to TRBJ2-5; 10 bases match TRBD2. J gave up 6 bases and V 1 base, and 11 bases lay outside the gene matches. Germline V gene sequence: CDR1 SGHDN, CDR2 FVKESK. The CDR3 is 17 amino acids. This chain's CDR3 is CASSQVASSGSRKTQYF. CDR3 sequence (DNA): TGTGCCAGCAGCCAAGTGGCTTCTAGCGGGAGTCGGAAGACCCAGTACTTC. Full variable domain (remainder filled in from reference TRBV14 and TRBJ2-5): EAGVTQFPSHSVIEKGQTVTLRCDPISGHDNLYWYRRVMGKEIKFLLHFVKESKQDESGMPNNRFLAERTGGTYSTLKVQPAELEDSGVYFCASSQVASSGSRKTQYFGPGTRLLVL.

Concerning this clonotype itself: The junction does not match germline at one end; this may be a read error. V is TRBV7-2 and J is TRBJ1-4, with 7 positions matching TRBD1. The CDR3 is 16 amino acids. Germline V gene sequence: CDR1 SGHTA, CDR2 FQGNSA. The CDR3 is CASSLQTGTANENLFF. The CDR3 bases are TGTGCCAGCAGCTTACAAACCGGGACAGCTAATGAAAACCTGTTTTTT.

The V gene is TRBV30, the J gene TRBJ2-5, with 10 nucleotides matching TRBD1. The germline V gene encodes CDR1 GTSNPN and CDR2 SVGIG (reference sequence). The CDR3 covers 15 residues. V dropped 7 bases and J dropped 3; count of bases not matched to a gene: 11. CDR3 DNA: TGTGCCTACAGAACCGGGACAGGGGTAAAAGAGACCCAGTACTTC. Amino acids: CAYRTGTGVKETQYF.

This chain joins TRBV7-9 and TRBJ2-5; TRBD2 might be the D (6 bases). Germline V lookup: CDR1 SEHNR, CDR2 FQNEAQ (reference sequence). The V end lost 5 bases, the J end lost 6 bases, and 22 bases lay between the germline ends. This CDR3 contains 16 residues. CDR3 coding DNA: TGTGCCAGCAGCCCAACCCCTAGTCGGGGGTTTAAGACCCAGTACTTC. The encoded protein is CASSPTPSRGFKTQYF.

The rearrangement uses TRBV20-1 and TRBJ2-2; a weak D match, TRBD2 (6 bases). Trimming took 7 bases from V and 1 from J, leaving 10 bases between them. CDR3 length equals 13 residues. Germline V gene data show CDR1 as DFQATT and CDR2 as SNEGSKA (reference sequence). The CDR3 reads CSGRDLNTGELFF. The CDR3 DNA reads as TGCAGTGGTAGGGACTTGAACACCGGGGAGCTGTTTTTT.

This clonotype was recorded at least ten times. The chain is built from TRBV12-3 or TRBV12-4 and TRBJ1-1, with a possible D match to TRBD1 (5 bases). Trimming removed 5 bases from V and 0 bases from J, with 13 bases in between. CDR3 size: 15 residues. The CDR3 sequence is CASSGGWPLNTEAFF. The CDR3 DNA follows: TGTGCCAGCAGTGGGGGGTGGCCGCTGAACACTGAAGCTTTCTTT.

Concerning this clonotype itself: The germline gene is not matched at one end of the junction; a read error may be the cause. The chain couples TRBV7-9 to TRBJ1-1, with 8 nucleotides matching TRBD1. This CDR3 is 16 amino acids long. Germline V gene data show CDR1 as SEHNR and CDR2 as FQNEAQ (reference sequence). Here the CDR3 DNA reads TGTGCCAGCCGAACAGGGGACAGGAATGGGAACACTGGAGCTTTCTTT. Residues: CASRTGDRNGNTGAFF. Filled out from reference TRBV7-9 and TRBJ1-1, the complete variable domain reads DTGVSQNPRHKITKRGQNVTFRCDPISEHNRLYWYRQTLGQGPEFLTYFQNEAQLEKSRLLSDRFSAERPKGSFSTLEIQRTEQGDSAMYLCASRTGDRNGNTGAFFGQGTRLTVV.

This clonotype was observed a few times. V usage is TRBV10-3 and J usage is TRBJ1-6, with no clear D. Trimming shortened V by 10 bases and J by 9 bases, and 16 bases separated the two germline ends. Per the germline V gene, CDR1 is ENHRY and CDR2 is SYGVKD. CDR3 length: 13 amino acids. The CDR3 bases are TGTGCCACCTCTTACGGTGAGGGTTCACCCCTCCACTTT. It codes for CATSYGEGSPLHF.

This clonotype was observed many times. This chain connects TRBV7-2 to TRBJ1-2, with D tentatively TRBD1 (5 bases). The CDR3 covers 14 residues. Germline loops: CDR1 SGHTA, CDR2 FQGNSA. The germline V and J ends were trimmed by 5 bases and 4 bases, with 14 bases remaining between them. The DNA for the CDR3 is TGTGCCAGCAGCCCAACACCGGGACCCTATGGCTACACCTTC. This gives the protein CASSPTPGPYGYTF.

This clonotype has more than one count but fewer than ten. The V and J genes are TRBV12-3 or TRBV12-4 and TRBJ1-2, with unresolved D. The V gene lost 0 bases and the J gene lost 1 base, with 9 bases spanning the gap. There are 15 residues in the CDR3. CDR3 coding DNA: TGTGCCAGCAGTTTAGCGCCAGTCAGTAACTATGGCTACACCTTC. It is translated as CASSLAPVSNYGYTF.

This clonotype was counted many times. J is TRBJ1-6 and V is TRBV3-1; D remains unclear. Trimming took off 3 bases at V and 10 bases at J, with 10 bases between the two ends. From germline, CDR1 is LGHDT and CDR2 YNNKEL (reference sequence). The CDR3 spans 13 residues. The DNA of the CDR3 is TGTGCCAGCAGCCATGGCATCGGGTCACCCCTCCACTTT. Amino acid sequence: CASSHGIGSPLHF.

This clonotype was found many times. J is TRBJ2-3 and V is TRBV5-6; TRBD2 matches at 9 bases. The CDR3 covers 14 residues. CDR1 SGHDT and CDR2 YYEEEE come from the germline V gene. The V gene end was trimmed by 7 bases and the J gene end by 4 bases; junction bases not matched to a gene: 7. The CDR3 region is CASHLAGFADTQYF. The CDR3 DNA is TGTGCCAGCCACCTAGCGGGGTTCGCAGATACGCAGTATTTT.

J is TRBJ2-2 and V is TRBV28, with 8 positions matching TRBD2. CDR3 size: 17 residues. V was pared by 5 bases and J by 3 bases, with 11 bases of the junction left unmatched. CDR1 is MDHEN, CDR2 SYDVKM, per germline. The CDR3: CASSLTPGAGDTGELFF. CDR3 bases: TGTGCCAGCAGTCTTACCCCGGGAGCGGGGGACACCGGGGAGCTGTTTTTT. The variable domain in full, completed from reference TRBV28 and TRBJ2-2, reads DVKVTQSSRYLVKRTGEKVFLECVQDMDHENMFWYRQDPGLGLRLIYFSYDVKMKEKGDIPEGYSVSREKKERFSLILESASTNQTSMYLCASSLTPGAGDTGELFFGEGSRLTVL.

The J gene is TRBJ2-7, the V gene TRBV5-1; D is unclear. Germline V CDR1 and CDR2: SGHRS, YFSETQ. V was cut by 4 bases and J by 1 base, with 9 bases left in between. This CDR3 is built from 13 residues. This CDR3 is CASSKAESYEQYF. CDR3 in DNA: TGCGCCAGCAGCAAAGCTGAATCCTACGAGCAGTACTTC.

This sequence joins TRBV24-1 and TRBJ1-2; the D gene is possibly TRBD1 (6 bases). Germline V gives CDR1 KGHDR, CDR2 SFDVKD. The CDR3 runs to 12 residues. The V and J ends lost 8 bases and 3 bases respectively, with 9 bases between them. This CDR3 reads CATMDSHYGYTF. In DNA, the CDR3 is TGTGCCACCATGGACAGCCACTATGGCTACACCTTC.

This clonotype was found many times. The chain recombines TRBV28 with TRBJ2-7; 14 nucleotides agree with TRBD2. V trimming: 6 bases; J trimming: 3 bases; junction bases outside the gene matches: 4. CDR3 length: 15 residues. Germline V gene data show CDR1 as MDHEN and CDR2 as SYDVKM. Here the CDR3 DNA reads TGTGCCAGCAGGTCGGGACTAGCGGGGGTCTACGAGCAGTACTTC. This encodes CASRSGLAGVYEQYF.